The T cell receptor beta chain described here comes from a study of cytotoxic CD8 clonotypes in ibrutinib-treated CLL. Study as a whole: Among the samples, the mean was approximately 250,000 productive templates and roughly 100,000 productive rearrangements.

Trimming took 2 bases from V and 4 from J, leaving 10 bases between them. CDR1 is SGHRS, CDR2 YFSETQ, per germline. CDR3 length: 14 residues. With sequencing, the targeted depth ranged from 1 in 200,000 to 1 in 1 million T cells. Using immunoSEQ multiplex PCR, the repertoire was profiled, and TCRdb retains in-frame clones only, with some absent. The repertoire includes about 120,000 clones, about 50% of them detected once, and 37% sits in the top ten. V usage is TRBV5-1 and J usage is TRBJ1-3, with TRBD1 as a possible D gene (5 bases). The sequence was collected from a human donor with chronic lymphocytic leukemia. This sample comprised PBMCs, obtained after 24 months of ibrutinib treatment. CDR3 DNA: TGCGCCAGCAGCTTTGAGGGGAACGGAAACACCATATATTTT. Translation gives CASSFEGNGNTIYF. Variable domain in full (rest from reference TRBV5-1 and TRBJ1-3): KAGVTQTPRYLIKTRGQQVTLSCSPISGHRSVSWYQQTPGQGLQFLFEYFSETQRNKGNFPGRFSGRQFSNSRSEMNVSTLELGDSALYLCASSFEGNGNTIYFGEGSWLTVV.